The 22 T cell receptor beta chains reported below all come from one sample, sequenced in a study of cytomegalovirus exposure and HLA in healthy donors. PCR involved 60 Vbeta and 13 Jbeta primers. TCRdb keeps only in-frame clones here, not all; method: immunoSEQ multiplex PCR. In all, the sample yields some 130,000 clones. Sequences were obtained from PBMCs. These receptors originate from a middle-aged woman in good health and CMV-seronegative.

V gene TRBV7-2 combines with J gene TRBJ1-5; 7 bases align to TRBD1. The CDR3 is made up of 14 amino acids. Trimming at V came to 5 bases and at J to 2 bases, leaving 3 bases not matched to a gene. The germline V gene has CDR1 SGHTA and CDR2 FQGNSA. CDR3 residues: CASSQDRGNQPQHF. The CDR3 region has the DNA TGTGCCAGCAGCCAAGACAGGGGCAATCAGCCCCAGCATTTT.

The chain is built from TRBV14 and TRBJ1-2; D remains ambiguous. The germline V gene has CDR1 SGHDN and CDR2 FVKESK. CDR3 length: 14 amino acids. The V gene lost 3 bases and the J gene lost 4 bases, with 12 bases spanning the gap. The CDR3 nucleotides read TGTGCCAGCAGCCATACTCTCTCCGGCTATGGCTACACCTTC. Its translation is CASSHTLSGYGYTF.

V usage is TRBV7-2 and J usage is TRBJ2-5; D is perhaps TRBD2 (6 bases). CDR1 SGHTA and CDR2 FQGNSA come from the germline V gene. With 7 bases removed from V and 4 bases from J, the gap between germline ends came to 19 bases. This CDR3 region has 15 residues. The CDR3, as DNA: TGTGCCAGCAACCGAGTGGGGGGACGAGGAGAGACCCAGTACTTC. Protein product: CASNRVGGRGETQYF.

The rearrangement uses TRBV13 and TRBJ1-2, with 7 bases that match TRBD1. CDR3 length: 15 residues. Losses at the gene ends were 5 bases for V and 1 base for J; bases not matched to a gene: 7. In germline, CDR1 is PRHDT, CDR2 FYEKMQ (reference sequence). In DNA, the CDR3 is TGTGCCAGCAGCCCGCGACAGGGAGGTAACTATGGCTACACCTTC. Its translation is CASSPRQGGNYGYTF.

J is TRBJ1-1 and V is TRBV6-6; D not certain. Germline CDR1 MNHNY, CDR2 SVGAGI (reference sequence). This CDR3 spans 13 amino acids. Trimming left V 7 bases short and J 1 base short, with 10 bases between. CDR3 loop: CASKNRSNTEAFF. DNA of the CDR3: TGTGCCAGCAAAAACAGATCGAACACTGAAGCTTTCTTT.

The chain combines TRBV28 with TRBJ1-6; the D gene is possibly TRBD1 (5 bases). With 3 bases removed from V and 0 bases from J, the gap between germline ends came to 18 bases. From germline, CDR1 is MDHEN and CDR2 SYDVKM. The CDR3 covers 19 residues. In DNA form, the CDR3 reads TGTGCCAGCAGTTTTCTTTTTAATGGGGCCGACTCCTATAATTCACCCCTCCACTTT. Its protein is CASSFLFNGADSYNSPLHF.

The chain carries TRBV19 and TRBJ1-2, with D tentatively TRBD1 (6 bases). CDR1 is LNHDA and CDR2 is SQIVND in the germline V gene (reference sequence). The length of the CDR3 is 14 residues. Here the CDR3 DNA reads TGTGCAACCCACAGGGACGATGCTAACTATGGCTACACCTTC. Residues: CATHRDDANYGYTF.

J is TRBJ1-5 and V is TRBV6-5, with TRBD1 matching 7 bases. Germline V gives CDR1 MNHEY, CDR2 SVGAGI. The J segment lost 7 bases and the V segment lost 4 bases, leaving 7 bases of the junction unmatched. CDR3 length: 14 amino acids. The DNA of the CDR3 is TGTGCCAGCAGTTCTACAGGGGTTTCCCAGCCCCAGCATTTT. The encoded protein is CASSSTGVSQPQHF.

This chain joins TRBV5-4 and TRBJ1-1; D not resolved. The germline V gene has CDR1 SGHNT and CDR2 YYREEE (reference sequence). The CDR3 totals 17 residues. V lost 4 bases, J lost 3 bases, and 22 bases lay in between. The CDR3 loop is CASSPPGSPGGYTEAFF. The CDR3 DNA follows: TGTGCCAGCAGCCCACCTGGGAGCCCCGGAGGTTACACTGAAGCTTTCTTT.

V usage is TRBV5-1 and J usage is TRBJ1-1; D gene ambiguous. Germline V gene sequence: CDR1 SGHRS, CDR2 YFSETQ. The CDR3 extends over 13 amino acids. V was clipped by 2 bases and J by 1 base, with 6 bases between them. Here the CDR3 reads CASSLEGNTEAFF. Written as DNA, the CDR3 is TGCGCCAGCAGCTTAGAGGGGAACACTGAAGCTTTCTTT.

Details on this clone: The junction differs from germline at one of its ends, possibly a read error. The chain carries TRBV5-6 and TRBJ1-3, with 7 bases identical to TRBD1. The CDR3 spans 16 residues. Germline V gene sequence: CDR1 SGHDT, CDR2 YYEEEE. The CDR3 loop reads CASSPPYMTGLPGDEF. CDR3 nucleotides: TGTGCCAGCAGCCCGCCGTATATGACAGGGCTACCTGGAGATGAATTT.

The CDR3 sequence: CASSYAGLAAFF. CDR3 nucleotides: TGTGCCAGCAGTTACGCGGGGTTGGCGGCTTTCTTT. The chain carries TRBV6-5 and TRBJ1-1; D is unclear. V was shortened by 2 bases and J by 11 bases, with 12 bases between the two germline ends. Germline CDR1 reads MNHEY; CDR2 reads SVGAGI. The CDR3 is 12 residues long.

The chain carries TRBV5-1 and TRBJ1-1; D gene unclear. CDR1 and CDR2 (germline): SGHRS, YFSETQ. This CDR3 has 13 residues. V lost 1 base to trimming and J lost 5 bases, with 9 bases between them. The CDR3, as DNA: TGCGCCAGCAGCTTGACGGTGTCGACTGAAGCTTTCTTT. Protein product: CASSLTVSTEAFF.

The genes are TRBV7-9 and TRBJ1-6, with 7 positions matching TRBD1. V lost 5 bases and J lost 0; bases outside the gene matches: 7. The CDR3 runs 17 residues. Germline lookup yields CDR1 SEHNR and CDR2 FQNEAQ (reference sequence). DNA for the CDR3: TGTGCCAGCAGCCCTCGGACAGGTAGCTCCTATAATTCACCCCTCCACTTT. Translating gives CASSPRTGSSYNSPLHF.

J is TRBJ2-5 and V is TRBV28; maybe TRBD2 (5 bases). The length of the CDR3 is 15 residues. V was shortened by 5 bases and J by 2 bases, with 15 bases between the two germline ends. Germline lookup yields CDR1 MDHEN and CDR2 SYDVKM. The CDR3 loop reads CASSPSLTGQETQYF. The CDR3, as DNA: TGTGCCAGCAGTCCCTCCCTGACGGGGCAAGAGACCCAGTACTTC.

CDR3 sequence (DNA): TGTGCCATCAGTGCCCGCGGTCGGGGTGTTTCAGATACGCAGTATTTT. It encodes CAISARGRGVSDTQYF. The chain couples TRBV10-3 to TRBJ2-3, with D maybe TRBD2 (5 bases). The V and J ends lost 4 bases and 4 bases respectively, with 18 bases between them. The V gene's germline CDR1 is ENHRY and CDR2 SYGVKD. The CDR3 totals 16 residues.

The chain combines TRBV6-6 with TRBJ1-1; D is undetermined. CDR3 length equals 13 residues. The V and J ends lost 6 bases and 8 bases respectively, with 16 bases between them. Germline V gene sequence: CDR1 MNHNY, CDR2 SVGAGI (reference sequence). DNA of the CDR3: TGTGCCAGCAGCACCTCGGACTACTCGGAAGCTTTCTTT. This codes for CASSTSDYSEAFF.

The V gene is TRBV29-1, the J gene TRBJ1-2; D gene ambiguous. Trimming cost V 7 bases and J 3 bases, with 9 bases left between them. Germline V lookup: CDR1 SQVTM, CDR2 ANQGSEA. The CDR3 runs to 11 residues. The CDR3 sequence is CSASLDYGYTF. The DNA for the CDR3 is TGCAGCGCCTCACTAGACTATGGCTACACCTTC.

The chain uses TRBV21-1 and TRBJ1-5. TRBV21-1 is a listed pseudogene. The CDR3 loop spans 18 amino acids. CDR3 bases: TGTGCCAGCAGGAAAGGCGGGTTGCCAGAACTAGTTAATCAGCCCCAGCATTTT. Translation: CASRKGGLPELVNQPQHF.

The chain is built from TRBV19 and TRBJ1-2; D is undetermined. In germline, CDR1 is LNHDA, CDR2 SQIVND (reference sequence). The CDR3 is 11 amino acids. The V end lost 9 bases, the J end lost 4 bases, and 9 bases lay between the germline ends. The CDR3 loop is CARGLIYGYTF. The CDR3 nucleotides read TGTGCCAGAGGACTGATCTATGGCTACACCTTC.

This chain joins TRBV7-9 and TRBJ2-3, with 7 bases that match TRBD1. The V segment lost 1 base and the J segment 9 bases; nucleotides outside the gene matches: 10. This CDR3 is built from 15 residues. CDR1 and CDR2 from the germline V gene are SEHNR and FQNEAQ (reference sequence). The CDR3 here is CASSLGDSFHLTQYF. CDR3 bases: TGTGCCAGCAGCTTAGGGGACAGCTTTCATCTAACGCAGTATTTT.

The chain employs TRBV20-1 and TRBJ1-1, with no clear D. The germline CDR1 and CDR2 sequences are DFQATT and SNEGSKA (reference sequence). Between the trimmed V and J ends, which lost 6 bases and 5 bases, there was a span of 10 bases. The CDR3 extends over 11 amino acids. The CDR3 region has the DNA TGCAGTGCCCCCTGGCGGACTGAAGCTTTCTTT. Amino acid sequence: CSAPWRTEAFF.